Presented here are 18 T cell receptor beta chains from one specimen sequenced in a study of T-cell reconstitution after alpha-beta-depleted transplantation in children. TCRbeta library preparation incorporated unique molecular identifiers. TCRdb fed the PCR reads into MiXCR, producing one record per CDR3 protein. The sample contains hundreds of thousands of distinct CDR3 sequences, around 9.6% of which appear only once. The sequenced sample was PBMCs from the stem cell graft donor, obtained from the stem cell graft. All receptors derive from a human donor who donated a stem cell graft to a child with SCID.

This rearrangement joins TRBV27 to TRBJ1-3; D is possibly TRBD1 (5 bases). CDR1 is MNHEY and CDR2 is SMNVEV in the germline V gene (reference sequence). The CDR3 length is 15 residues. V was clipped by 0 bases and J by 4 bases, with 10 bases between them. CDR3 nucleotide sequence: TGTGCCAGCAGTTTATCCAGGGCGTCAGGAAACACCATATATTTT. Translating gives CASSLSRASGNTIYF.

This clonotype was seen only a few times. V usage is TRBV20-1 and J usage is TRBJ2-6; 8 bases line up with TRBD2. CDR1 is DFQATT, CDR2 SNEGSKA, per germline (reference sequence). The V gene end was trimmed by 6 bases and the J gene end by 2 bases; junction bases not matched to a gene: 9. The CDR3 has 16 residues. This CDR3 is CSASPGGGPGANVLTF. The DNA for the CDR3 is TGCAGTGCCAGCCCCGGGGGGGGGCCTGGGGCCAACGTCCTGACTTTC.

This clonotype was counted between two and nine times. This chain connects TRBV20-1 to TRBJ2-2; D not certain. Trimming took 0 bases from V and 0 from J, leaving 11 bases between them. Germline V lookup: CDR1 DFQATT, CDR2 SNEGSKA (reference sequence). This CDR3 has 16 amino acids. The DNA for the CDR3 is TGCAGTGCTAGAGACTTGACGGGCGCGAACACCGGGGAGCTGTTTTTT. It is translated as CSARDLTGANTGELFF.

This clonotype came up a few times. CDR3 protein: CASRPDGGGYGYTF. CDR3 nucleotide sequence: TGTGCCAGCAGACCCGACGGGGGGGGCTATGGCTACACCTTC. The rearrangement uses TRBV6-1 and TRBJ1-2, with TRBD1 as a possible D gene (5 bases). There are 14 residues in the CDR3. CDR1 is MNHNS, CDR2 SASEGT, per germline. The V end lost 6 bases, the J end lost 4 bases, and 15 bases lay between the germline ends.

This clonotype was counted at least ten times. V gene TRBV7-6 combines with J gene TRBJ1-3, with D possibly TRBD1 on 5 matching bases. Deletions cut 0 bases from V and 7 bases from J, with 16 bases between. The CDR3 is made up of 16 amino acids. Germline V gene sequence: CDR1 SGHVS, CDR2 FNYEAQ. This chain's CDR3 is CASSLARQGLVNTIYF. The CDR3 DNA reads as TGTGCCAGCAGCTTAGCGAGGCAGGGTTTGGTGAACACCATATATTTT.

The table lists this clonotype with a few counts. The chain employs TRBV20-1 and TRBJ2-3; TRBD2 matches 10 bases. J lost 0 bases, V lost 0 bases, and 0 bases had no gene match. The CDR3 contains 15 residues. Germline V gene data show CDR1 as DFQATT and CDR2 as SNEGSKA (reference sequence). The CDR3 bases are TGCAGTGCTAGAGATAGCGGGGGGAGCACAGATACGCAGTATTTT. Translation: CSARDSGGSTDTQYF.

V gene TRBV12-3 or TRBV12-4 combines with J gene TRBJ1-1; no firm D call. The V end lost 2 bases, the J end lost 10 bases, and 17 bases lay between the germline ends. The CDR3 loop spans 14 amino acids. The CDR3 sequence is CASSLFMDSPRAFF. CDR3 nucleotides: TGTGCCAGCAGTTTATTCATGGATTCCCCACGAGCTTTCTTT.

At least ten counts were recorded for this clonotype. V usage is TRBV12-3 or TRBV12-4 and J usage is TRBJ2-6; no clear D. V dropped 5 bases and J dropped 0 bases, with 8 bases sitting between them. The CDR3 has 15 amino acids. The CDR3 protein is CASSNHRSGANVLTF. CDR3 nucleotides: TGTGCCAGCAGTAATCATCGCTCTGGGGCCAACGTCCTGACTTTC.

This clonotype was counted only a few times. The chain employs TRBV9 and TRBJ2-6; TRBD1 matches at 7 bases. The junction had 4 bases not matched to a gene; V was cut back by 2 bases and J by 2 bases. Germline CDR1 SGDLS, CDR2 YYNGEE. This CDR3 contains 16 residues. The CDR3 reads CASSVSTGAGANVLTF. The DNA for the CDR3 is TGTGCCAGCAGCGTCTCAACAGGGGCTGGGGCCAACGTCCTGACTTTC.

This clonotype has a handful of counts. This chain connects TRBV12-3 or TRBV12-4 to TRBJ2-3; TRBD2 aligns across 7 bases. Unmatched junction bases numbered 15, after V lost 3 bases and J lost 0 bases. The CDR3 is 19 amino acids. The DNA of the CDR3 is TGTGCCAGCAGTTTGGGTACAGCGGGGATCTTCCAAAGCACAGATACGCAGTATTTT. Translated, it gives CASSLGTAGIFQSTDTQYF.

This clonotype was counted a few times. V and J are TRBV11-2 and TRBJ2-1; 15 bases line up with TRBD2. V trimming: 5 bases; J trimming: 3 bases; junction bases outside the gene matches: 11. CDR3 length equals 19 residues. CDR1 is SGHAT, CDR2 FQNNGV, per germline. DNA of the CDR3: TGTGCCAGCAGCGCAACCGGGACTAGCGGGGGGCATCTCTACAATGAGCAGTTCTTC. This sequence encodes CASSATGTSGGHLYNEQFF.

The V and J genes are TRBV19 and TRBJ1-5, with D maybe TRBD1 (6 bases). V lost 3 bases and J 1 base, leaving 10 bases between the germline ends. CDR3 size: 15 residues. CDR1 and CDR2 from the germline V gene are LNHDA and SQIVND (reference sequence). The CDR3 reads CASSILQGSNQPQHF. In DNA form, the CDR3 reads TGTGCCAGTAGTATTTTACAGGGAAGCAATCAGCCCCAGCATTTT.

The chain carries TRBV20-1 and TRBJ1-5; no clear D gene. Trimming removed 0 bases from V and 1 base from J, with 16 bases in between. The V gene's germline CDR1 is DFQATT and CDR2 SNEGSKA (reference sequence). The length of the CDR3 is 17 residues. CDR3 residues: CSARDLNSGGSNQPQHF. DNA for the CDR3: TGCAGTGCTAGAGATCTCAACAGTGGTGGGAGCAATCAGCCCCAGCATTTT.

In this sample, this clonotype turned up many times. This chain uses TRBV20-1 with TRBJ2-3; either TRBD1 or TRBD2 may supply D (5 bases each). CDR1 DFQATT and CDR2 SNEGSKA come from the germline V gene (reference sequence). V lost 3 bases and J lost 5, with 15 bases in between. This CDR3 is built from 14 residues. CDR3 sequence: CSASPGTAQDTQYF. The CDR3 DNA is TGCAGTGCTAGCCCCGGGACGGCACAAGATACGCAGTATTTT.

A few counts support this clonotype. The V call is TRBV12-3 or TRBV12-4, the J call TRBJ2-1; 11 bases align to TRBD2. The CDR3 loop spans 16 amino acids. After removal of 4 bases from V and 6 bases from J, the junction contained 8 bases not matched to a gene. The CDR3 reads CASSYSSGGLINEQFF. As DNA, the CDR3 is TGTGCCAGCAGTTACTCTAGCGGGGGGTTGATCAATGAGCAGTTCTTC.

This clonotype was detected only a few times. V gene TRBV7-8 combines with J gene TRBJ1-4; the D is unclear. Germline CDR1 is SGHVS and CDR2 is FQNEAQ. V dropped 4 bases and J dropped 0 bases, with 9 bases sitting between them. There are 15 residues in the CDR3. CDR3 protein: CASSSPVATNEKLFF. CDR3 DNA: TGTGCCAGCAGCTCCCCGGTAGCAACTAATGAAAAACTGTTTTTT.

The genes are TRBV29-1 and TRBJ2-1; D perhaps matches TRBD1 (5 bases). Per the germline V gene, CDR1 is SQVTM and CDR2 is ANQGSEA. The length of the CDR3 is 13 residues. V shed 3 bases and J shed 3 bases, with 9 bases lying between them. The CDR3: CSVEPDNYNEQFF. The CDR3 coding sequence is TGCAGCGTTGAGCCGGACAACTACAATGAGCAGTTCTTC.

A few counts support this clonotype. J is TRBJ2-7 and V is TRBV6-1; 8 nucleotides match TRBD1. The CDR3 sequence is 13 residues long. Germline CDR1 and CDR2: MNHNS and SASEGT. J gave up 1 base and V 7 bases, and 3 bases lay outside the gene matches. Here the CDR3 reads CASNQGASYEQYF. The CDR3 DNA sequence: TGTGCCAGCAACCAGGGGGCATCCTACGAGCAGTACTTC.